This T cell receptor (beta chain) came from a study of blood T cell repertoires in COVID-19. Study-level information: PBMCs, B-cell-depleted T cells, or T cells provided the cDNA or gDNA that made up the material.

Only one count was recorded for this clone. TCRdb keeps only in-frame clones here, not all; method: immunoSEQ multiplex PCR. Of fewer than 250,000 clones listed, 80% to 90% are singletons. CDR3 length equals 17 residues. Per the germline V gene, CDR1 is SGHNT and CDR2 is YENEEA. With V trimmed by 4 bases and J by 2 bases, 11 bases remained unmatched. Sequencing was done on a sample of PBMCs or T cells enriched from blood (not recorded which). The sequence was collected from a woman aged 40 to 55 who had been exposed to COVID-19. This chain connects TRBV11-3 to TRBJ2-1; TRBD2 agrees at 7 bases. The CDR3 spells CASSSTEGAGTYNEQFF. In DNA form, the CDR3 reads TGTGCCAGCAGCTCTACCGAGGGAGCGGGGACCTACAATGAGCAGTTCTTC.